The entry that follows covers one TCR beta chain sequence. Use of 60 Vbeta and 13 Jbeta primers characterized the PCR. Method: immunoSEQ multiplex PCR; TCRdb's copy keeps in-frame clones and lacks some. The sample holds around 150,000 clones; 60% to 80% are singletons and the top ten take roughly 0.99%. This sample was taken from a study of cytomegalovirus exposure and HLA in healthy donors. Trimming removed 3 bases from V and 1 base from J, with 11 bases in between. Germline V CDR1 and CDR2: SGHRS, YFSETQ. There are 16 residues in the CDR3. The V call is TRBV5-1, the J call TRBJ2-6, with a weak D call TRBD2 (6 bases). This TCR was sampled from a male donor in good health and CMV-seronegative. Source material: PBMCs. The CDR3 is CASSSLGGSGANVLTF. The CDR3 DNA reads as TGCGCCAGCAGCTCTCTGGGAGGTTCTGGGGCCAACGTCCTGACTTTC. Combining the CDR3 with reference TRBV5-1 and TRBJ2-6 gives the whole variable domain KAGVTQTPRYLIKTRGQQVTLSCSPISGHRSVSWYQQTPGQGLQFLFEYFSETQRNKGNFPGRFSGRQFSNSRSEMNVSTLELGDSALYLCASSSLGGSGANVLTFGAGSRLTVL.